This record covers a single T cell receptor beta chain. The sample originates from a study of OX40 agonist ivuxolimab in advanced cancers. The CDR3 extends over 16 amino acids. Looked up from germline, CDR1 is SGHKS and CDR2 is YYEKEE (reference sequence). The V segment lost 0 bases and the J segment 3 bases; nucleotides outside the gene matches: 8. The method was immunoSEQ multiplex PCR; TCRdb's version includes in-frame clones alone and lacks a portion of them. Among more than 70,000 clones listed, about 86% were seen once. V is TRBV5-5 and J is TRBJ1-1; 7 nucleotides align to TRBD1. This clonotype was obtained from an adult with an advanced solid tumor such as melanoma, head and neck, liver or kidney cancer. Sample: CD4+ or CD8+ T cells sorted from blood, taken in a trial of the OX40 agonist ivuxolimab. The CDR3 protein is CASSLGVLGQYTEAFF. The CDR3 bases are TGTGCCAGCAGCTTGGGAGTGTTGGGACAGTACACTGAAGCTTTCTTT.